This T cell receptor (beta chain) was sequenced during a study of shared clonotypes between healthy human individuals. The CDR3 extends over 16 amino acids. Per the germline V gene, CDR1 is SGHNT and CDR2 is YYREEE (reference sequence). The J segment lost 0 bases and the V segment lost 4 bases, leaving 8 bases of the junction unmatched. Libraries were prepared by immunoSEQ multiplex PCR; TCRdb keeps only in-frame clonotypes and omits some of them. There are around 640,000 clones in the sample; approximately 96% occur only once, and less than 0.13% lies in the top ten. Note on this clone: The antigen is not known.

Study-level results: Shared clonotypes: 4.5% to 6.5% naive CD4, about 4% naive CD8, roughly 2.4% memory CD4, more than 0.3% memory CD8.

Positively selected for CCR7, the CD45RO-negative cells used as naive CD8 cells excluded terminally differentiated effector memory CD45RA+ cells. The donors were all Caucasian adults (living in Nashville, Tennessee). The sequenced material came from naive CD8+ T cells sorted from blood. This TCR derives from a woman in her twenties or thirties in good health. The genes are TRBV5-4 and TRBJ1-2, with 8 bases lining up with TRBD1. The CDR3 coding sequence is TGTGCCAGCAGCCAGGACAGGGAGGACTCTAACTATGGCTACACCTTC. It encodes CASSQDREDSNYGYTF.